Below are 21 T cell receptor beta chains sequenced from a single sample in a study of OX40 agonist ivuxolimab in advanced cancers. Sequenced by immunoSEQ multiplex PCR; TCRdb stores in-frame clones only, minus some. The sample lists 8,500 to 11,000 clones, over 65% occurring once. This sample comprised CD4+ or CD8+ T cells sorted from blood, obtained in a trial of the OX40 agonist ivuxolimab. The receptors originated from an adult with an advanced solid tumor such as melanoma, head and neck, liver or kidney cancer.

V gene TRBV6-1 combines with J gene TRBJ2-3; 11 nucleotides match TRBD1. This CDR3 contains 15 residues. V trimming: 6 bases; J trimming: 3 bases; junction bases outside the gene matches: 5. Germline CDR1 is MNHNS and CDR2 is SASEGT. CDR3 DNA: TGTGCCAGCAGCACCGGGACAGGGGGGACAGATACGCAGTATTTT. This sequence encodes CASSTGTGGTDTQYF.

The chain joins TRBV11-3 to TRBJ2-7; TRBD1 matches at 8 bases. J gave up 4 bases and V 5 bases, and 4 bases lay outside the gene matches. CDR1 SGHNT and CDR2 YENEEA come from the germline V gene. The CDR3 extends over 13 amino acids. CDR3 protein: CASSQGAAYEQYF. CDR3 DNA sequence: TGTGCCAGCAGCCAGGGGGCGGCGTACGAGCAGTACTTC.

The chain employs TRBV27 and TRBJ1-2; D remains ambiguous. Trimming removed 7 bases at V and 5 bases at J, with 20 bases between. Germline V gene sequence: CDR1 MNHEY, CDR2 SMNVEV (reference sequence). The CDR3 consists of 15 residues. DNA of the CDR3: TGTGCCAGCACCCCCCCCCTAAGCCCTATTTATGGCTACACCTTC. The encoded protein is CASTPPLSPIYGYTF.

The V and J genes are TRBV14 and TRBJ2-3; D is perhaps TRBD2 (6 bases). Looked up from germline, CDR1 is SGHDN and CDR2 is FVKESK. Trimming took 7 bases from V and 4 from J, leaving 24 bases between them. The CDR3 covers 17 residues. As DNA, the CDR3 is TGTGCCAGCAACTCGTTCTCGGAGGGCCCCGCCTCAGATACGCAGTATTTT. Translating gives CASNSFSEGPASDTQYF. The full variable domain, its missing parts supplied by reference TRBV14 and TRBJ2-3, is EAGVTQFPSHSVIEKGQTVTLRCDPISGHDNLYWYRRVMGKEIKFLLHFVKESKQDESGMPNNRFLAERTGGTYSTLKVQPAELEDSGVYFCASNSFSEGPASDTQYFGPGTRLTVL.

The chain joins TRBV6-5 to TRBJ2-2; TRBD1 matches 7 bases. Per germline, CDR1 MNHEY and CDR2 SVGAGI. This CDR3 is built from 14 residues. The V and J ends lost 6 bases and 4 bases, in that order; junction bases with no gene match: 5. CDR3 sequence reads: CASRLTGSTGELFF. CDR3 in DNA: TGTGCCAGCAGACTGACAGGGTCCACCGGGGAGCTGTTTTTT.

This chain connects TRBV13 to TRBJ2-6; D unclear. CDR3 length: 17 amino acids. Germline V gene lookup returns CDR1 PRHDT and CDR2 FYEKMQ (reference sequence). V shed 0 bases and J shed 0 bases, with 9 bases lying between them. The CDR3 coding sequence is TGTGCCAGCAGCTTAGGCGGGTGGACCTCTGGGGCCAACGTCCTGACTTTC. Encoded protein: CASSLGGWTSGANVLTF.

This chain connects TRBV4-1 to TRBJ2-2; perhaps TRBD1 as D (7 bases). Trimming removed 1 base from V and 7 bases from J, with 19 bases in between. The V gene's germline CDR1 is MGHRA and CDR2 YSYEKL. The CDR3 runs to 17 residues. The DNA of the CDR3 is TGCGCCAGCAGCCAAGGGTTTCAGGGGGGCGCGGACGGGGAGCTGTTTTTT. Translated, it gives CASSQGFQGGADGELFF.

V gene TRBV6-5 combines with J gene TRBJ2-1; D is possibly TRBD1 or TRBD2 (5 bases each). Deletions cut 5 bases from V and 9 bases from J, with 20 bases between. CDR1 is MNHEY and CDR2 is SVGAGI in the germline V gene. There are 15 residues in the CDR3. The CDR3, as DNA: TGTGCCAGCAGTCGAGGGGACGACGGAGCGGCTGAGCAGTTCTTC. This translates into CASSRGDDGAAEQFF.

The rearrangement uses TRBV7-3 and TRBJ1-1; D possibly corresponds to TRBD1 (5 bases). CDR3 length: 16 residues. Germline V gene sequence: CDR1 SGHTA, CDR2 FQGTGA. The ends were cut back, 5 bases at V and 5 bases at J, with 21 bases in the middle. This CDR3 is CASSLQPGVGGTEAFF. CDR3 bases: TGTGCCAGCAGCCTACAACCCGGGGTTGGGGGAACTGAAGCTTTCTTT.

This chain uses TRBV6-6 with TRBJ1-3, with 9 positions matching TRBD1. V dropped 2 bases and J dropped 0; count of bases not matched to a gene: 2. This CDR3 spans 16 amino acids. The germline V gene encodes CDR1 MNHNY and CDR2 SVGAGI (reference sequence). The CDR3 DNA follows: TGTGCCAGCAGTTACGGGACAGGGACCTCTGGAAACACCATATATTTT. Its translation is CASSYGTGTSGNTIYF.

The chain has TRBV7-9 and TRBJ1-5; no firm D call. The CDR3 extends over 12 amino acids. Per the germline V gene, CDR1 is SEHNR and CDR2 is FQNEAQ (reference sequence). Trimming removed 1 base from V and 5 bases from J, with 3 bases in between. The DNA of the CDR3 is TGTGCCAGCAGCTTAGTTTATCAGCCCCAGCATTTT. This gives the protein CASSLVYQPQHF. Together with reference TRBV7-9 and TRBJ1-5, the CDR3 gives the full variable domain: DTGVSQNPRHKITKRGQNVTFRCDPISEHNRLYWYRQTLGQGPEFLTYFQNEAQLEKSRLLSDRFSAERPKGSFSTLEIQRTEQGDSAMYLCASSLVYQPQHFGDGTRLSIL.

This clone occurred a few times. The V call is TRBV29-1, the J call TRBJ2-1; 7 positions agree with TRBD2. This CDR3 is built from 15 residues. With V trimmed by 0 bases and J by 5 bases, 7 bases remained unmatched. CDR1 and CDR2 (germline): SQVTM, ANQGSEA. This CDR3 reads CSVEDGREDDNEQFF. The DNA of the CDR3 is TGCAGCGTTGAAGATGGTCGGGAGGACGACAATGAGCAGTTCTTC.

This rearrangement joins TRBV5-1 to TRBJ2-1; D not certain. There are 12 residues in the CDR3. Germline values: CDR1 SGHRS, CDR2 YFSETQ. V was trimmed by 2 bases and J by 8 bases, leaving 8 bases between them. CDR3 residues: CASSFSADEQFF. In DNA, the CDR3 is TGCGCCAGCAGCTTTTCTGCGGATGAGCAGTTCTTC.

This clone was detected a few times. CDR3 residues: CASYSGTGVNEQFF. CDR3 sequence (DNA): TGTGCCAGCTATTCAGGGACAGGAGTAAATGAGCAGTTCTTC. This chain joins TRBV6-1 and TRBJ2-1, with 8 nucleotides matching TRBD1. Germline-derived CDR1 and CDR2 are MNHNS and SASEGT. The CDR3 is 14 residues long. Unmatched junction bases numbered 10, after V lost 8 bases and J lost 7 bases.

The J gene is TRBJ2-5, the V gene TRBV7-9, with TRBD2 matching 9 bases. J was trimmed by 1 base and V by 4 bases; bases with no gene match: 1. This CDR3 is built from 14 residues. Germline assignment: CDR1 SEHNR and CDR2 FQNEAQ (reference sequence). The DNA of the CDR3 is TGTGCCAGCAGCTCTAGCGGGATCCAAGAGACCCAGTACTTC. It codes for CASSSSGIQETQYF. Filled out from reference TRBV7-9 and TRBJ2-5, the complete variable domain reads DTGVSQNPRHKITKRGQNVTFRCDPISEHNRLYWYRQTLGQGPEFLTYFQNEAQLEKSRLLSDRFSAERPKGSFSTLEIQRTEQGDSAMYLCASSSSGIQETQYFGPGTRLLVL.

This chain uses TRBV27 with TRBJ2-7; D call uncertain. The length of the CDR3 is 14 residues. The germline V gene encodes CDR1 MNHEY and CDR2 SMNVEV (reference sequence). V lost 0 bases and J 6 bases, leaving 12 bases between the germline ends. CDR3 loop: CASSLSVWGSEQYF. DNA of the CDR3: TGTGCCAGCAGTTTATCGGTCTGGGGAAGCGAGCAGTACTTC.

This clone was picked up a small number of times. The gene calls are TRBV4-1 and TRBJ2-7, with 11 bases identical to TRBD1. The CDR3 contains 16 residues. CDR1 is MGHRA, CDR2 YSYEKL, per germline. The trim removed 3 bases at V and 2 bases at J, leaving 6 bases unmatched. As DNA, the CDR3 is TGCGCCAGCAGCCAGGTACCGGGACAGGGGGCCTACGAGCAGTACTTC. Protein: CASSQVPGQGAYEQYF.

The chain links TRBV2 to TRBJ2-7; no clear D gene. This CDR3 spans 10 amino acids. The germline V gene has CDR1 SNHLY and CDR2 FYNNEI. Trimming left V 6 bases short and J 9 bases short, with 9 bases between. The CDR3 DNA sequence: TGTGCCAGCAGCGGAATACGGCAGTACTTC. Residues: CASSGIRQYF.

The CDR3 region is CASSFGTAYVEQYF. The CDR3 DNA sequence: TGTGCCAGCAGCTTTGGGACTGCTTATGTCGAGCAGTACTTC. J is TRBJ2-7 and V is TRBV11-2; D might be TRBD2 (6 bases). V shed 3 bases and J shed 6 bases, with 15 bases lying between them. Germline CDR1 reads SGHAT; CDR2 reads FQNNGV. The CDR3 sequence is 14 residues long. Complete variable domain (other parts from reference TRBV11-2 and TRBJ2-7): EAGVAQSPRYKIIEKRQSVAFWCNPISGHATLYWYQQILGQGPKLLIQFQNNGVVDDSQLPKDRFSAERLKGVDSTLKIQPAKLEDSAVYLCASSFGTAYVEQYFGPGTRLTVT.

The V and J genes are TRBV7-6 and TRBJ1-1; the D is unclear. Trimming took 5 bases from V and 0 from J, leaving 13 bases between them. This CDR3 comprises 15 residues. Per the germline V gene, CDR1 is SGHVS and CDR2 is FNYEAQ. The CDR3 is CASSREAAMNTEAFF. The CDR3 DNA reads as TGTGCCAGCAGCCGGGAGGCAGCGATGAACACTGAAGCTTTCTTT. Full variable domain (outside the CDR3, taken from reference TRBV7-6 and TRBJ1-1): GAGVSQSPRYKVTKRGQDVALRCDPISGHVSLYWYRQALGQGPEFLTYFNYEAQQDKSGLPNDRFSAERPEGSISTLTIQRTEQRDSAMYRCASSREAAMNTEAFFGQGTRLTVV.

In DNA, the CDR3 is TGTGCCTGGAGTGCCCAGAGAGGACCCCAGCATTTT. Its protein is CAWSAQRGPQHF. This chain links TRBV30 with TRBJ1-5; D gene ambiguous. This CDR3 is 12 amino acids long. Looked up from germline, CDR1 is GTSNPN and CDR2 is SVGIG (reference sequence). Trimming left V 1 base short and J 10 bases short, with 11 bases between.